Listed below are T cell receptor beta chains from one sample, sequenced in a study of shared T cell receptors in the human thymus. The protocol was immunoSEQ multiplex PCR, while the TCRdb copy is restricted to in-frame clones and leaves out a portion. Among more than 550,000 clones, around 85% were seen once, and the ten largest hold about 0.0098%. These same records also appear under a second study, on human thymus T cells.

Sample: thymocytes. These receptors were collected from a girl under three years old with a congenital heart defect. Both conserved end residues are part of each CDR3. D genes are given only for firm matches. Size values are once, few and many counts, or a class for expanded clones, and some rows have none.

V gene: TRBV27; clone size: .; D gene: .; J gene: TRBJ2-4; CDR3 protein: CASSTSDWRDIQYF; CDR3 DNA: TGTGCCAGCAGTACCTCGGACTGGCGGGACATTCAGTACTTC
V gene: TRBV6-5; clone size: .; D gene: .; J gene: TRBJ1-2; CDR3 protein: CASSEGSYDGYTF; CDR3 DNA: TGTGCCAGCAGTGAGGGCAGCTATGATGGCTACACCTTC
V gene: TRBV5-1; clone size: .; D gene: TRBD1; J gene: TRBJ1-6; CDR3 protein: CASSSTGTAMDSPLHF; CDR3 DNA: TGCGCCAGCAGCTCGACCGGGACAGCCATGGATTCACCCCTCCACTTT
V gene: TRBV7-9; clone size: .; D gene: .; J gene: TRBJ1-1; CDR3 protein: CASSFLSGRLDTNTEAFF; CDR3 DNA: TGTGCCAGCAGCTTTTTATCCGGGAGACTAGACACGAACACTGAAGCTTTCTTT
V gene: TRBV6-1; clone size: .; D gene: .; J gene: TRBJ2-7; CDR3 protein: CASSEAVGVVGHEQYF; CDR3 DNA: TGTGCCAGCAGTGAAGCGGTCGGGGTTGTAGGGCACGAGCAGTACTTC
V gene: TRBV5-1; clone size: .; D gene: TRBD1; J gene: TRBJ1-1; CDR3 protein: CASSSGTAYMNTEAFF; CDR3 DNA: TGCGCCAGCAGCTCCGGGACAGCCTACATGAACACTGAAGCTTTCTTT
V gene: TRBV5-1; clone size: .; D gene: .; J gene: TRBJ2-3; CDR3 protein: CASSLWQSTDTQYF; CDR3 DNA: TGCGCCAGCAGCTTGTGGCAGAGCACAGATACGCAGTATTTT
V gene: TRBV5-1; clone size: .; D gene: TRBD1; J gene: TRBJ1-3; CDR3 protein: CASSSGGSGNTIYF; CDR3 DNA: TGCGCCAGCAGCTCAGGGGGCTCTGGAAACACCATATATTTT
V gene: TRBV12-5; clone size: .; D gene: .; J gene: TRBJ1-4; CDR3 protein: CASGLVRLGAKEKLFF; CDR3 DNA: TGTGCTAGTGGTTTGGTAAGACTGGGGGCCAAGGAAAAACTGTTTTTT
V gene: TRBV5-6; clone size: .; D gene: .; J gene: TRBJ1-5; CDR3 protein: CASSFERDQPQHF; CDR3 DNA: TGTGCCAGCAGCTTTGAGAGGGATCAGCCCCAGCATTTT
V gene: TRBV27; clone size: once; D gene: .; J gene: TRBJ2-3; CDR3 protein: CASRRGGTDTQYF; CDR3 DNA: TGTGCCAGCCGAAGGGGGGGAACAGATACGCAGTATTTT
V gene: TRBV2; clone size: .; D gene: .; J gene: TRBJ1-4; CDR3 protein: CAAGPQGEKLFF; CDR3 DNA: TGTGCCGCCGGCCCCCAGGGTGAAAAACTGTTTTTT
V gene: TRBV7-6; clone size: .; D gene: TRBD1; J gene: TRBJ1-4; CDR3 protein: CASSPYRDRGTNEKLFF; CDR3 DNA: TGTGCCAGCAGCCCGTACCGGGACAGGGGCACTAATGAAAAACTGTTTTTT
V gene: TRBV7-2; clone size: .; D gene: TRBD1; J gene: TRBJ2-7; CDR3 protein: CASSLGGGRSYEQYF; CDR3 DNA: TGTGCCAGCAGCTTAGGAGGGGGCCGGTCCTACGAGCAGTACTTC
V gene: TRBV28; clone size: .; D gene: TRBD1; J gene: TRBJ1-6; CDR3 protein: CASSTRDRASLPYNSPLHF; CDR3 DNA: TGTGCCAGCAGTACCCGGGACAGGGCCTCTCTTCCCTATAATTCCCCCCTCCACTTT
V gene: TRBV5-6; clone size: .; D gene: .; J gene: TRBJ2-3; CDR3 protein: CASSLAWSESTDTQYF; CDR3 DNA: TGTGCCAGCAGCTTGGCTTGGAGCGAGAGCACAGATACGCAGTATTTT
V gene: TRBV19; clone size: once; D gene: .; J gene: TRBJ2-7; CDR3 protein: CASSPSGQDYEQYF; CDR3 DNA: TGTGCCAGTAGTCCTTCGGGACAAGACTACGAGCAGTACTTC
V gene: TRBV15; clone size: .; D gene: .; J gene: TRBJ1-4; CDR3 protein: CATQTQGSYEKLFF; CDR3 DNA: TGTGCCACCCAAACCCAGGGCAGCTATGAAAAACTGTTTTTT
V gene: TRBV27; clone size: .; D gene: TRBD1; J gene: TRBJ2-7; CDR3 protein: CASSPRLDRAEQYF; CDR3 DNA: TGTGCCAGCAGTCCCCGTCTAGACAGGGCCGAGCAGTACTTC
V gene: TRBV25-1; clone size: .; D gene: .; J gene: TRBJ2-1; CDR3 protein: CASTSGSNEQFF; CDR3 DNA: TGTGCCAGCACAAGCGGAAGTAATGAGCAGTTCTTC
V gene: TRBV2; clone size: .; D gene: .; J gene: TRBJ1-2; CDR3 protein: CASSEKDSLNYGYTF; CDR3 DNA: TGTGCCAGCAGTGAAAAGGACAGCCTTAACTATGGCTACACCTTC
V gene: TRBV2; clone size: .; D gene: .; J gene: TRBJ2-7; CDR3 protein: CASSGSLTSSYEQYF; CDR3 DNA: TGTGCCAGCAGTGGGAGCTTAACCAGCTCCTACGAGCAGTACTTC
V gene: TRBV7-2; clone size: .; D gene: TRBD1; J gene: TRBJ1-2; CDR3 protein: CASSPKTGNYGYTF; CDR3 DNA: TGTGCCAGCAGCCCAAAGACAGGGAACTATGGCTACACCTTC
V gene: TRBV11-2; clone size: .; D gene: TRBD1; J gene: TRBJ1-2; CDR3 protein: CASSLEGQGASSYTF; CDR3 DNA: TGTGCCAGCAGCTTAGAGGGACAGGGGGCAAGTAGCTACACCTTC
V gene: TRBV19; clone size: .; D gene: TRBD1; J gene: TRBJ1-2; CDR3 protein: CASSTVGQGNYGYTF; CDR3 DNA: TGTGCCAGTAGTACCGTGGGACAGGGAAACTATGGCTACACCTTC
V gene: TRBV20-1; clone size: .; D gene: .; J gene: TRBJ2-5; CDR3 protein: CSARGGETQYF; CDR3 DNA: TGCAGTGCTAGGGGCGGGGAGACCCAGTACTTC
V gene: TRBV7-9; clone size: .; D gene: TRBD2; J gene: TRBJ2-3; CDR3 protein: CASSLVRGLAGTSDTQYF; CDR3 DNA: TGTGCCAGCAGCTTAGTAAGAGGACTAGCGGGGACCTCAGATACGCAGTATTTT